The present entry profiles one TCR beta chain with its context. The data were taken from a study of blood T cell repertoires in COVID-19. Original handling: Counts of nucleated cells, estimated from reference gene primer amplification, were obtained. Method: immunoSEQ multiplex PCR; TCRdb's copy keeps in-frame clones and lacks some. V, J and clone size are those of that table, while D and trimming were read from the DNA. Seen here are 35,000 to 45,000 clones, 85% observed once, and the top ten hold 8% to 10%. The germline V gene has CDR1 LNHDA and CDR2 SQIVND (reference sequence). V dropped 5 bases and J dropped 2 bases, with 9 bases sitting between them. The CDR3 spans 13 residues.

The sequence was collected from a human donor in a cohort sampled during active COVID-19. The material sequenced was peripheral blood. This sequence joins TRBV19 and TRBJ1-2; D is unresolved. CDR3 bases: TGTGCCAGTAGTTCCACCGGGAACTATGGCTACACCTTC. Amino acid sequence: CASSSTGNYGYTF.